Each of the 3 T cell receptor beta chains below was sequenced from the same sample in a study of blood T cells in healthy people across ages. Combining a sample-barcoded 5' primer with a J-beta primer mix, a second PCR ran for about 7 to 12 cycles. TCRdb itself ran the 5' RACE reads through MiXCR, one entry per CDR3 protein. This table has roughly 680,000 distinct CDR3 sequences, under 65% appearing once. What was sequenced was blood. These TCRs come from a woman aged 80 or over in good health.

V is TRBV5-1 and J is TRBJ2-5; weak D call: TRBD1 (6 bases). CDR3 length: 15 amino acids. Deletions cut 7 bases from V and 0 bases from J, with 16 bases between. The germline CDR1 and CDR2 sequences are SGHRS and YFSETQ. The DNA of the CDR3 is TGCGCCAGCGGAAACCAGGGGATGTACCAAGAGACCCAGTACTTC. It codes for CASGNQGMYQETQYF.

The V gene is TRBV10-3, the J gene TRBJ1-1; the D is unclear. The germline CDR1 and CDR2 sequences are ENHRY and SYGVKD. The CDR3 runs 12 residues. Trimming removed 2 bases from V and 7 bases from J, with 8 bases in between. The CDR3 region has the DNA TGTGCCATCAGTGAGATAGGAGATGAAGCTTTCTTT. Its protein product is CAISEIGDEAFF.

This clonotype was seen ten or more times. The chain is built from TRBV29-1 and TRBJ2-1, with 12 bases fitting TRBD2. The V segment lost 2 bases and the J segment 0 bases; nucleotides outside the gene matches: 8. Germline V CDR1 and CDR2: SQVTM, ANQGSEA. The CDR3 runs to 18 residues. The CDR3 DNA reads as TGCAGCGTTGAACTACTAGCGGGAGGACTGAGCTCCTACAATGAGCAGTTCTTC. Amino acid sequence: CSVELLAGGLSSYNEQFF.